This T cell receptor (beta chain) was identified during a study of OX40 agonist ivuxolimab in advanced cancers. V was clipped by 4 bases and J by 4 bases; unmatched bases: 8. The CDR3 covers 16 residues. CDR1 is SGHRS, CDR2 YFSETQ, per germline. The protocol was immunoSEQ multiplex PCR, while the TCRdb copy is restricted to in-frame clones and leaves out a portion. The data hold 50,000 or so clones, with roughly 88% observed a single time. The clonotype originates from an adult with an advanced solid tumor such as melanoma, head and neck, liver or kidney cancer. The source was CD4+ or CD8+ T cells sorted from blood, collected in a trial of the OX40 agonist ivuxolimab. V usage is TRBV5-1 and J usage is TRBJ2-6; 7 positions match TRBD1. CDR3 sequence (DNA): TGCGCCAGCAGCGGGCCCACAGGGGTCGGGGCCAACGTCCTGACTTTC. Translating it yields CASSGPTGVGANVLTF.